This T cell receptor beta chain is drawn from a study of cytomegalovirus exposure and HLA in healthy donors. 60 Vbeta and 13 Jbeta primers were used in PCR. Libraries were prepared by immunoSEQ multiplex PCR; TCRdb keeps only in-frame clonotypes and omits some of them. The data show about 140,000 clones, roughly 79% seen once. Trimming took 7 bases from V and 5 from J, leaving 27 bases between them. Germline CDR1 and CDR2: MDHEN and SYDVKM. CDR3 length equals 18 residues. Sequenced material: PBMCs. The clonotype was recovered from a man aged 25 to 45 in good health and CMV-seropositive. This sequence joins TRBV28 and TRBJ2-1; D is possibly TRBD1 (6 bases). This CDR3 is CASTPTSLRGRGNNEQFF. CDR3 nucleotide sequence: TGTGCCAGCACCCCTACGTCCTTAAGGGGGAGAGGAAACAATGAGCAGTTCTTC.